This T cell receptor (beta chain) emerged from a study of T-cell reconstitution after alpha-beta-depleted transplantation in children. Unique molecular identifiers were used in preparing the TCRbeta library. TCRdb recomputed calls from the PCR reads with MiXCR, one row per CDR3 protein. The profile shows 600,000 to 700,000 distinct CDR3 sequences, around a sixth of them singletons. Germline CDR1 reads MNHEY; CDR2 reads SMNVEV (reference sequence). The length of the CDR3 is 13 residues. V dropped 6 bases and J dropped 6; count of bases not matched to a gene: 4. The sample was PBMCs from the stem cell graft donor, taken from the stem cell graft. The receptor comes from a human donor who donated a stem cell graft to a child with acute myeloid leukemia. The rearrangement links TRBV27 to TRBJ2-7; 11 bases align to TRBD1. The CDR3, as DNA: TGTGCCAGCAGGATTGGGACAGGGGGCGAGCAGTACTTC. This sequence encodes CASRIGTGGEQYF.